The entry below describes one T cell receptor (beta chain). The CDR3 runs 14 residues. Germline CDR1 and CDR2: SGHAT and FQNNGV. V dropped 3 bases and J dropped 1 base, with 9 bases sitting between them. The donors were all Caucasian adults (living in Nashville, Tennessee). The sample belongs to a study of shared clonotypes between healthy human individuals. Study-level information: Three plates were used per donor for CD4 naive, three for CD4 memory, two for CD8 naive and one for CD8 memory.

An assay was performed, and its level was deep. Using immunoSEQ multiplex PCR, the repertoire was profiled, and TCRdb retains in-frame clones only, with some absent. The repertoire holds about 1.5 million clones, with roughly 96% as singletons. This receptor was obtained from a man aged 25-40 years in good health. The sequenced sample consisted of naive CD4+ T cells sorted from blood. Subset reported: CD45RA+ positively selected. V usage is TRBV11-2 and J usage is TRBJ2-5; D call uncertain. CDR3: CASSFFSSQETQYF. As DNA, the CDR3 is TGTGCCAGCAGCTTTTTTAGCTCCCAAGAGACCCAGTACTTC. Using reference TRBV11-2 and TRBJ2-5 for the parts outside the CDR3, the full variable domain is EAGVAQSPRYKIIEKRQSVAFWCNPISGHATLYWYQQILGQGPKLLIQFQNNGVVDDSQLPKDRFSAERLKGVDSTLKIQPAKLEDSAVYLCASSFFSSQETQYFGPGTRLLVL.